What follows are 5 T cell receptor beta chains derived from one specimen sequenced in a study of T cells in Graves' hyperthyroidism and ophthalmopathy. Amplification targeted TCR beta CDR3 regions from RNA transcripts. TCR CDR3 regions were first amplified by RT-PCR with HTBI primers. Using its own MiXCR run on the multiplex PCR reads, TCRdb lists one record per CDR3 protein. The repertoire holds around 240,000 distinct CDR3 sequences, with about 14% as singletons. Material: blood. These TCRs come from a woman between 35 and 50 years old with Graves' hyperthyroidism that later progressed to Graves' ophthalmopathy.

This clonotype was observed a few times. This sequence joins TRBV15 and TRBJ1-5, with D perhaps TRBD1 (6 bases). Germline assignment: CDR1 LNHNV and CDR2 YYDKDF (reference sequence). The CDR3 runs to 22 residues. V was shortened by 3 bases and J by 2 bases, with 32 bases between the two germline ends. CDR3 loop: CATSSCLGPSSPIRGCNQPQHF. Written as DNA, the CDR3 is TGTGCCACCAGCAGTTGTCTAGGCCCGTCATCCCCAATAAGGGGGTGCAATCAGCCCCAGCATTTT.

Comment on this clonotype: The junction shows a germline mismatch at one end, possibly a read error. The chain links TRBV7-7 to TRBJ2-3; a possible D gene is TRBD1 (6 bases). Per the germline V gene, CDR1 is SSHAT and CDR2 is FNYEAQ (reference sequence). This CDR3 has 15 residues. The CDR3 DNA reads as TGTGCTAGCAGCCCCCGAGGGGGACGCACAGGTACGCAGTATTTT. Its translation is CASSPRGGRTGTQYF. Variable domain in full (rest from reference TRBV7-7 and TRBJ2-3): GAGVSQSPRYKVTKRGQDVTLRCDPISSHATLYWYQQALGQGPEFLTYFNYEAQPDKSGLPSDRFSAERPEGSISTLTIQRTEQRDSAMYRCASSPRGGRTGTQYFGPGTRLTVL.

In this sample, this clonotype turned up many times. The chain employs TRBV7-8 and TRBJ2-7, with D tentatively TRBD1 (6 bases). V shed 5 bases and J shed 2 bases, with 16 bases lying between them. CDR1 and CDR2 from the germline V gene are SGHVS and FQNEAQ. The CDR3 is made up of 15 amino acids. CDR3 protein: CASSLRDIITYEQYF. Here the CDR3 DNA reads TGTGCCAGCAGCCTACGGGACATCATCACCTACGAGCAGTACTTC.

This clonotype was seen at least ten times. V gene TRBV7-8 combines with J gene TRBJ2-5, with TRBD2 identical over 13 bases. Per germline, CDR1 SGHVS and CDR2 FQNEAQ. The CDR3 contains 22 residues. The J segment lost 6 bases and the V segment lost 5 bases, leaving 27 bases of the junction unmatched. The chain's CDR3 is CASSNPGGPLAGLAGPPQTQYF. In nucleotides, the CDR3 is TGTGCCAGCAGCAATCCTGGGGGGCCTCTGGCGGGACTAGCGGGGCCCCCCCAGACCCAGTACTTC.

This clonotype was seen many times. The V gene is TRBV27, the J gene TRBJ2-5, with D uncertain. The CDR3 loop spans 10 amino acids. V lost 4 bases and J lost 7, with 4 bases in between. The germline gives CDR1 MNHEY, CDR2 SMNVEV (reference sequence). The CDR3 region has the DNA TGTGCCAGCAGTTGGGGGACCCAGTACTTC. This translates into CASSWGTQYF.